These T cell receptor beta chains were read from a single sample in a study of blood T cell repertoires in COVID-19. This table comes from immunoSEQ multiplex PCR, and its TCRdb copy is limited to in-frame clones, with some not included. The table includes some 120,000 clones, approximately 74% detected once. Source material: peripheral blood. The source of these receptors is a man in his 60s with acute or convalescent COVID-19. Both conserved end residues are part of each CDR3. A D gene is named only where the DNA matches it firmly. Only some rows state a clone size, as once, few, many or a class for expanded clones.

-	many	TRBV12-3/TRBV12-4	TRBJ1-4	TGTGCCAGCAGTCCCCCGGCTAATGAAAAACTGTTTTTT	CASSPPANEKLFF
TRBD1	-	TRBV10-3	TRBJ1-2	TGTGCCATCAGTGAGGAGACAGGGTACTATGGCTACACCTTC	CAISEETGYYGYTF
TRBD2	once	TRBV7-3	TRBJ2-1	TGTGCCAGCAGCGTGAAAAGCGGGAGCTCCTACAATGAGCAGTTCTTC	CASSVKSGSSYNEQFF
TRBD1	-	TRBV30	TRBJ1-5	TGTGCCTGGAGTGGTGGACAGGGGGCAGGTACGAGCAATCAGCCCCAGCATTTT	CAWSGGQGAGTSNQPQHF
-	-	TRBV6-2/TRBV6-3	TRBJ1-2	TGTGCCAGCAGTTACACCTCAGGGCGAAACCTTAACTATGGCTACACCTTC	CASSYTSGRNLNYGYTF
TRBD2	-	TRBV5-1	TRBJ2-1	TGCGCCAGCAGACTAGCGGGATCCTCCTACAATGAGCAGTTCTTC	CASRLAGSSYNEQFF
-	-	TRBV5-5	TRBJ2-1	TGTGCCAGCAGCGTTGGGGGGGCGTTAAATGAGCAGTTCTTC	CASSVGGALNEQFF
TRBD2	-	TRBV7-2	TRBJ2-1	TGTGCCAGCAGACCTACCGCCGGGGGGGCCGGAAATGAGCAGTTCTTC	CASRPTAGGAGNEQFF
-	-	TRBV19	TRBJ1-2	TGTGCCAGTAGTATAGTGGGGGGGCACCAGGATGGCTACACCTTC	CASSIVGGHQDGYTF
TRBD2	once	TRBV2	TRBJ2-1	TGTGCCAGAGGGACTAGCACCAGCTCCTACAATGAGCAGTTCTTC	CARGTSTSSYNEQFF
TRBD1	-	TRBV19	TRBJ1-6	TGTGCCAGTGGCAGGACAGGGACGAATTCACCCCTCCACTTT	CASGRTGTNSPLHF
-	-	TRBV6-5	TRBJ1-4	TGTGCCAGCAGGTCAGGGGCCTCGGAAAAACTGTTTTTT	CASRSGASEKLFF
-	-	TRBV19	TRBJ1-1	TGTGCCAGTAGCGTAGCACTGGGTGAAGCTTTCTTT	CASSVALGEAFF
-	-	TRBV12-3/TRBV12-4	TRBJ2-3	TGTGCCAGCAGTTTGAATAGCCAGGGGACGCAGTATTTT	CASSLNSQGTQYF
TRBD1	-	TRBV30	TRBJ2-7	TGTGCCTACTACCCCAAAACCGGGACAGGCCTTGGAGAGCAGTACTTC	CAYYPKTGTGLGEQYF
-	-	TRBV24-1	TRBJ1-6	TGTGCCACCAGTGATCGGTGCCTCTCCTATAATTCACCCCTCCACTTT	CATSDRCLSYNSPLHF
-	-	TRBV15	TRBJ1-1	TGTGCCACCAGCAGACTCCATTTAGACACAGGGAGCACTGAAGCTTTCTTT	CATSRLHLDTGSTEAFF
-	-	TRBV12-3/TRBV12-4	TRBJ2-3	TGTGCCAGCAGTTTACGGTTCGATACGCAGTATTTT	CASSLRFDTQYF
TRBD2	-	TRBV28	TRBJ2-3	TGTGCCAGCAGTCCGGGAGGGAGCACAGATACGCAGTATTTT	CASSPGGSTDTQYF
-	-	TRBV6-5	TRBJ2-5	TGTGCCACCGGAGTGCAAGAGACCCAGTACTTC	CATGVQETQYF
TRBD2	-	TRBV7-2	TRBJ2-1	TGTGCCAGCAGCTCCGAGGCGGCTAGCGGATACAATGAGCAGTTCTTC	CASSSEAASGYNEQFF
TRBD2	-	TRBV19	TRBJ2-1	TGTGCCAGTAGTCCAGGGACTAGCGAAAGGACTCGCGATGAGCAGTTCTTC	CASSPGTSERTRDEQFF
-	-	TRBV7-2	TRBJ1-2	TGTGCCAGCAGCTTAGCAGAAGGGGCCTTCTATGGCTACACCTTC	CASSLAEGAFYGYTF
TRBD1	-	TRBV5-5	TRBJ1-2	TGTGCCAGCAGCCACGACAGGGATGGCTACACCTTC	CASSHDRDGYTF
TRBD2	-	TRBV9	TRBJ2-3	TGTGCCAGCAGCGCGACCGGCGGGGGGGCCGCAGATACGCAGTATTTT	CASSATGGGAADTQYF
-	-	TRBV30	TRBJ1-1	TGTGCCTGGAGGACCTTTAGAGGCACTGAAGCTTTCTTT	CAWRTFRGTEAFF
TRBD1	-	TRBV19	TRBJ1-1	TGTGCCAGTAGTATTACAGGGGTCACTGAAGCTTTCTTT	CASSITGVTEAFF
TRBD2	-	TRBV4-1	TRBJ2-7	TGCGCCAGCAGCCAAGGGTTACTAGCGCGAGCCCTCTCCTACGAGCAGTACTTC	CASSQGLLARALSYEQYF
TRBD1	few	TRBV30	TRBJ2-7	TGTGCCTGGGGGACAGGGAGGAAGGTCAAGCAGTACTTC	CAWGTGRKVKQYF
-	few	TRBV7-7	TRBJ2-7	TGTGCCAGCAGCGTAGACTTGAGCTCCTACGAGCAGTACTTC	CASSVDLSSYEQYF
-	-	TRBV24-1	TRBJ2-1	TGTGCCACCAGTTATAATCAGGATGAGCAGTTCTTC	CATSYNQDEQFF
-	-	TRBV6-5	TRBJ2-1	TGTGCCAGCAGTTCCCCCCCCACCTACAATGAGCAGTTCTTC	CASSSPPTYNEQFF
TRBD2	-	TRBV24-1	TRBJ2-1	TGTGCCACCAGTGACGTTGGGACTAGCGGCTACAATGAGCAGTTCTTC	CATSDVGTSGYNEQFF
TRBD1	few	TRBV5-6	TRBJ1-2	TGTGCCAGCAGCTTGGCAGGGGGCGGGGGCTACACCTTC	CASSLAGGGGYTF
TRBD1	-	TRBV7-9	TRBJ1-5	TGTGCCAGCAGCCAAGGACAGGTCGATGAGCCCCAGCATTTT	CASSQGQVDEPQHF
-	once	TRBV5-3	TRBJ1-5	TGTGCCAGAAGCTTAAGACAGGAGACTCGGACCGATAGCAATCAGCCCCAGCATTTT	CARSLRQETRTDSNQPQHF
-	-	TRBV5-1	TRBJ2-7	TGCGCCAGCAGCCTAGGCGGGCAGCGCTCCTACGAGCAGTACTTC	CASSLGGQRSYEQYF
-	few	TRBV20-1	TRBJ1-2	TGCAGTGCTCGCTATTATTATGGCTACACCTTC	CSARYYYGYTF
TRBD2	-	TRBV6-5	TRBJ2-7	TGTGCCAGCAGTTACTCGAGTGGAGCGGGAGGTTACGAGCAGTACTTC	CASSYSSGAGGYEQYF
TRBD1	-	TRBV9	TRBJ1-6	TGTGCCAGCAGCGTTAGGACAGGGCATAATTCACCCCTCCACTTT	CASSVRTGHNSPLHF